Below, 28 T cell receptor beta chains from the same sample are listed, as sequenced in a study of technical replicates of blood from a few donors. TCRdb's copy holds only in-frame clones and misses some; the assay was immunoSEQ multiplex PCR. The sample carries about 61,000 clones, more than 95% recorded once. Source material: T cells isolated from PBMCs. These receptors all come from a human donor in good health.

The chain has TRBV5-1 and TRBJ2-1; D unclear. Deletions cut 0 bases from V and 5 bases from J, with 18 bases between. CDR3 size: 17 residues. The germline CDR1 and CDR2 sequences are SGHRS and YFSETQ. DNA of the CDR3: TGCGCCAGCAGCTTGGTCGATCCTACCACACTAAACAATGAGCAGTTCTTC. Its protein is CASSLVDPTTLNNEQFF.

This chain connects TRBV4-1 to TRBJ1-6; the D is unclear. The CDR3 runs 15 residues. CDR1 and CDR2 from the germline V gene are MGHRA and YSYEKL. Trimming left V 0 bases short and J 6 bases short, with 9 bases between. The CDR3 DNA reads as TGCGCCAGCAGCCAAGATACCGGTAGTAATTCACCCCTCCACTTT. Translation gives CASSQDTGSNSPLHF.

The chain carries TRBV19 and TRBJ2-2; D may be TRBD2 (6 bases). V was trimmed by 3 bases and J by 6 bases, leaving 14 bases between them. CDR3 length: 15 residues. Germline lookup yields CDR1 LNHDA and CDR2 SQIVND (reference sequence). CDR3 bases: TGTGCCAGTAGTATTACCGGACTATTTTCCGGGGAGCTGTTTTTT. This codes for CASSITGLFSGELFF.

The chain carries TRBV5-1 and TRBJ1-2; D unresolved. The CDR3 is made up of 15 amino acids. CDR1 is SGHRS and CDR2 is YFSETQ in the germline V gene. Between the trimmed V and J ends, which lost 1 base and 4 bases, there was a span of 14 bases. The CDR3 here is CASSLKGRPGYGYTF. The CDR3 DNA reads as TGCGCCAGCAGCTTGAAAGGCAGACCAGGCTATGGCTACACCTTC.

The chain recombines TRBV12-5 with TRBJ2-7; TRBD2 matches at 8 bases. CDR1 is LGHNT and CDR2 is FRNRAP in the germline V gene. Trimming cost V 7 bases and J 3 bases; bases outside gene matches: 14. The CDR3 contains 16 residues. CDR3 bases: TGTGCTAGTGCTAACCCCCTAAGGCTAGCGGGCTACGAGCAGTACTTC. It codes for CASANPLRLAGYEQYF.

The chain uses TRBV30 and TRBJ1-1; D is uncertain. V shed 0 bases and J shed 1 base, with 6 bases lying between them. CDR3 length: 13 residues. Per germline, CDR1 GTSNPN and CDR2 SVGIG (reference sequence). CDR3 DNA sequence: TGTGCCTGGAGTGTAGCAAGGAACACTGAAGCTTTCTTT. It translates to CAWSVARNTEAFF.

This sequence joins TRBV5-4 and TRBJ1-5; the D gene is possibly TRBD1 (5 bases). Trimming took off 2 bases at V and 5 bases at J, with 11 bases between the two ends. Germline CDR1 reads SGHNT; CDR2 reads YYREEE (reference sequence). The CDR3 sequence is 14 residues long. CDR3 sequence reads: CASSFMGGHQPQHF. In nucleotides, the CDR3 is TGTGCCAGCAGCTTTATGGGGGGACATCAGCCCCAGCATTTT.

The J gene is TRBJ1-5, the V gene TRBV2; D not certain. V was pared by 7 bases and J by 1 base, with 17 bases between. This CDR3 spans 16 amino acids. Germline CDR1 is SNHLY and CDR2 is FYNNEI. This CDR3 reads CASTENTSPSNQPQHF. CDR3 nucleotides: TGTGCCAGCACCGAGAATACCTCCCCGAGCAATCAGCCCCAGCATTTT.

CDR3 sequence: CASSLRGVTYEQYF. The CDR3 coding sequence is TGTGCCAGCAGTTTGCGCGGGGTTACCTACGAGCAGTACTTC. The chain carries TRBV28 and TRBJ2-7; D might be TRBD2 (6 bases). V was cut by 3 bases and J by 2 bases, with 11 bases left in between. The length of the CDR3 is 14 residues. CDR1 is MDHEN and CDR2 is SYDVKM in the germline V gene.

The chain links TRBV7-8 to TRBJ1-1, with D perhaps matching TRBD1 (5 bases). Trimming left V 5 bases short and J 5 bases short, with 21 bases between. CDR1 SGHVS and CDR2 FQNEAQ come from the germline V gene. The CDR3 has 16 amino acids. CDR3 bases: TGTGCCAGCAGCCCCCACACCGGGGGGATGGGTACTGAAGCTTTCTTT. It yields the protein CASSPHTGGMGTEAFF.

The chain recombines TRBV9 with TRBJ2-5; TRBD1 might be the D (6 bases). From germline, CDR1 is SGDLS and CDR2 YYNGEE. The CDR3 consists of 19 residues. V gave up 4 bases and J gave up 1 base, with 26 bases separating them. The CDR3 DNA is TGTGCCAGCAGCCCCAAAACCGGGACAAGGGGGAAAACCCAAGAGACCCAGTACTTC. Its translation is CASSPKTGTRGKTQETQYF.

The V call is TRBV5-1, the J call TRBJ1-1; 10 nucleotides match TRBD1. Per germline, CDR1 SGHRS and CDR2 YFSETQ. This CDR3 contains 14 residues. The V gene end was trimmed by 0 bases and the J gene end by 4 bases; junction bases not matched to a gene: 0. This CDR3 reads CASSLGQGATEAFF. CDR3 sequence (DNA): TGCGCCAGCAGCTTGGGACAGGGGGCCACTGAAGCTTTCTTT. Filled out from reference TRBV5-1 and TRBJ1-1, the complete variable domain reads KAGVTQTPRYLIKTRGQQVTLSCSPISGHRSVSWYQQTPGQGLQFLFEYFSETQRNKGNFPGRFSGRQFSNSRSEMNVSTLELGDSALYLCASSLGQGATEAFFGQGTRLTVV.

V usage is TRBV11-3 and J usage is TRBJ1-6; D is possibly TRBD1 (5 bases). CDR1 is SGHNT, CDR2 YENEEA, per germline. The V end lost 0 bases, the J end lost 5 bases, and 5 bases lay between the germline ends. This CDR3 has 14 amino acids. The CDR3 spells CASSLDRDNSPLHF. DNA of the CDR3: TGTGCCAGCAGCTTAGACAGGGATAATTCACCCCTCCACTTT. The variable domain in full, with the rest retrieved from reference TRBV11-3 and TRBJ1-6, is EAGVVQSPRYKIIEKKQPVAFWCNPISGHNTLYWYLQNLGQGPELLIRYENEEAVDDSQLPKDRFSAERLKGVDSTLKIQPAELGDSAVYLCASSLDRDNSPLHFGNGTRLTVT.

This clone has just one count. J is TRBJ1-1 and V is TRBV9, with 12 bases matching TRBD1. The CDR3 consists of 16 residues. J was trimmed by 0 bases and V by 0 bases; bases with no gene match: 0. In germline, CDR1 is SGDLS, CDR2 YYNGEE. CDR3 loop: CASSVGDRGLNTEAFF. CDR3 in DNA: TGTGCCAGCAGCGTAGGGGACAGGGGGCTGAACACTGAAGCTTTCTTT.

The genes are TRBV1 and TRBJ2-7; TRBD2, as called in the table, went unchecked against the DNA. TRBV1 constitutes a pseudogene. This CDR3 is built from 18 residues. The CDR3 region is CTSSPNPFGTSGSYEQYF. CDR3 sequence (DNA): TGCACCAGCAGCCCCAACCCGTTCGGGACTAGCGGTTCCTACGAGCAGTACTTC.

CDR3: CASRTQGGLVVEQYF. For the CDR3, the DNA is TGTGCCAGCAGGACACAGGGGGGACTGGTCGTCGAGCAGTACTTC. The chain is built from TRBV28 and TRBJ2-7; 8 nucleotides line up with TRBD1. The CDR3 is 15 amino acids. V shed 6 bases and J 6 bases; nucleotides not matched to a gene: 13. The germline V gene encodes CDR1 MDHEN and CDR2 SYDVKM. Full variable domain (remainder filled in from reference TRBV28 and TRBJ2-7): DVKVTQSSRYLVKRTGEKVFLECVQDMDHENMFWYRQDPGLGLRLIYFSYDVKMKEKGDIPEGYSVSREKKERFSLILESASTNQTSMYLCASRTQGGLVVEQYFGPGTRLTVT.

The CDR3: CASSQPDRGRDEQYF. CDR3 coding DNA: TGTGCCAGCAGCCAACCGGACAGGGGACGCGACGAGCAGTACTTC. V is TRBV16 and J is TRBJ2-7; 9 nucleotides line up with TRBD1. CDR1 and CDR2 from the germline V gene are KGHSY and FQNENV. This CDR3 spans 15 amino acids. Germline trimming cut 2 bases from V and 5 bases from J; bases unmatched to any gene: 7.

V and J are TRBV30 and TRBJ1-1, with no clear D. This CDR3 region has 16 residues. V lost 4 bases and J lost 1, with 19 bases in between. Germline V lookup: CDR1 GTSNPN, CDR2 SVGIG (reference sequence). The CDR3 reads CAWTSAGLFGNTEAFF. CDR3 DNA: TGTGCCTGGACGTCGGCGGGGTTATTCGGGAACACTGAAGCTTTCTTT.

The chain uses TRBV7-8 and TRBJ2-3, with D possibly matching TRBD2 (6 bases). Germline V gene lookup returns CDR1 SGHVS and CDR2 FQNEAQ. V lost 5 bases to trimming and J lost 5 bases, with 20 bases between them. The CDR3 covers 16 residues. The CDR3 here is CASSLLDGEDGDTQYF. CDR3 DNA sequence: TGTGCCAGCAGCCTGCTTGATGGGGAGGACGGAGATACGCAGTATTTT.

The rearrangement uses TRBV4-2 and TRBJ2-2, with a weak D call TRBD2 (6 bases). The V gene's germline CDR1 is LGHNA and CDR2 YNFKEQ. Deletions cut 2 bases from V and 1 base from J, with 8 bases between. The CDR3 consists of 15 residues. The CDR3 DNA is TGTGCCAGCAGCCAATTGGAGGGGAACACCGGGGAGCTGTTTTTT. The encoded protein is CASSQLEGNTGELFF.

The V and J genes are TRBV27 and TRBJ1-2, with 7 bases fitting TRBD1. Germline CDR1 MNHEY, CDR2 SMNVEV (reference sequence). This CDR3 spans 15 amino acids. With V trimmed by 5 bases and J by 8 bases, 14 bases remained unmatched. DNA of the CDR3: TGTGCCAGCAGTCCTAACCTGGACAGGTTAGGGGGCTACACCTTC. Its translation: CASSPNLDRLGGYTF.

V gene TRBV18 combines with J gene TRBJ1-4, with D perhaps matching TRBD1 (5 bases). The CDR3 spans 17 residues. Trimming shortened V by 0 bases and J by 9 bases, and 20 bases separated the two germline ends. Per germline, CDR1 KGHSH and CDR2 LQKENI. The CDR3 DNA follows: TGTGCCAGCTCACCACCCAGTACCGGGACTGTTTTTCAAAAACTGTTTTTT. It is translated as CASSPPSTGTVFQKLFF.

CDR3 protein: CASRTIGQGHYGYTF. The CDR3 bases are TGTGCCAGCAGGACAATTGGACAGGGACACTATGGCTACACCTTC. The chain has TRBV6-1 and TRBJ1-2; 8 nucleotides align to TRBD1. Trimming removed 6 bases from V and 3 bases from J; junction bases left unmatched: 9. Germline V gene sequence: CDR1 MNHNS, CDR2 SASEGT. The CDR3 loop spans 15 amino acids.

In DNA form, the CDR3 reads TGTGCCAGCAGCTTGGGGGGGCCGAACACCGGGGAGCTGTTTTTT. Translating gives CASSLGGPNTGELFF. The chain has TRBV7-9 and TRBJ2-2, with a tentative D call TRBD2 (7 bases). The CDR3 contains 15 residues. Looked up from germline, CDR1 is SEHNR and CDR2 is FQNEAQ (reference sequence). Trimming removed 3 bases at V and 0 bases at J, with 8 bases between.

The chain employs TRBV5-1 and TRBJ2-7; 9 bases match TRBD2. With 3 bases clipped from V and 0 bases from J, the junction kept 16 bases outside the gene matches. The CDR3 is 19 residues long. Germline CDR1 reads SGHRS; CDR2 reads YFSETQ. This CDR3 reads CASSYLSGGGVTSSYEQYF. CDR3 nucleotide sequence: TGCGCCAGCAGCTACCTCTCGGGCGGGGGGGTGACAAGCTCCTACGAGCAGTACTTC.

The chain joins TRBV6-5 to TRBJ2-7, with D possibly matching TRBD2 (6 bases). The CDR3 extends over 12 amino acids. CDR1 is MNHEY, CDR2 SVGAGI, per germline. V gave up 6 bases and J gave up 3 bases, with 9 bases separating them. As DNA, the CDR3 is TGTGCCAGCAGGGGGACTGACTACGAGCAGTACTTC. This sequence encodes CASRGTDYEQYF.

The chain carries TRBV10-1 and TRBJ2-1, with 9 positions matching TRBD2. This CDR3 contains 15 residues. V gave up 5 bases and J gave up 0 bases; unmatched junction bases: 2. Germline V CDR1 and CDR2: WNHNN, SYGVQD (reference sequence). In DNA, the CDR3 is TGCGCCAGCAGTAGTAGCGGGGGCTCCTACAATGAGCAGTTCTTC. Its translation is CASSSSGGSYNEQFF.

The J gene is TRBJ2-1, the V gene TRBV7-9; TRBD2 is a possible D gene (5 bases). From germline, CDR1 is SEHNR and CDR2 FQNEAQ (reference sequence). The ends were cut back, 5 bases at V and 9 bases at J, with 17 bases in the middle. CDR3 length: 14 amino acids. The CDR3: CASSPETTAGEQFF. In DNA, the CDR3 is TGTGCCAGCAGCCCCGAGACTACCGCCGGTGAGCAGTTCTTC.